The 26 T cell receptor beta chains below were found in one sample sequenced in a study of T cell responses to AZD1222 COVID-19 vaccine. Assay: immunoSEQ multiplex PCR; the TCRdb copy retains only in-frame clones and omits some. This table holds some 130,000 clones, around 90% found once. The sequencing here drew on peripheral blood, taken on day 0 of AZD1222 vaccination. These receptors all come from an adult in good health.

V usage is TRBV7-2 and J usage is TRBJ2-4; no clear D gene. V lost 4 bases and J lost 6, with 19 bases in between. CDR3 length: 16 residues. Germline CDR1 and CDR2: SGHTA and FQGNSA. In nucleotides, the CDR3 is TGTGCCAGCAGCTCCCTTCGTGGGGTCGGCGGAAACATTCAGTACTTC. Translating it yields CASSSLRGVGGNIQYF.

The CDR3 bases are TGTGCCAGTAGCCGGGGGCCCTCTGGGGCCAACGTCCTGACTTTC. Residues: CASSRGPSGANVLTF. This rearrangement joins TRBV19 to TRBJ2-6; either TRBD1 or TRBD2 may supply D (6 bases each). Germline CDR1 is LNHDA and CDR2 is SQIVND (reference sequence). Trimming removed 6 bases from V and 0 bases from J, with 9 bases in between. This CDR3 has 15 residues.

J is TRBJ2-4 and V is TRBV7-9; D is perhaps TRBD2 (5 bases). V dropped 5 bases and J dropped 6 bases, with 17 bases sitting between them. Germline CDR1 and CDR2: SEHNR and FQNEAQ (reference sequence). The length of the CDR3 is 15 residues. The CDR3 spells CASSPEVGYTNIQYF. The CDR3 DNA follows: TGTGCCAGCAGCCCGGAGGTAGGCTACACAAACATTCAGTACTTC. Full variable domain (remainder filled in from reference TRBV7-9 and TRBJ2-4): DTGVSQNPRHKITKRGQNVTFRCDPISEHNRLYWYRQTLGQGPEFLTYFQNEAQLEKSRLLSDRFSAERPKGSFSTLEIQRTEQGDSAMYLCASSPEVGYTNIQYFGAGTRLSVL.

This sequence joins TRBV5-6 and TRBJ1-5; D is perhaps TRBD1 (6 bases). Trimming left V 4 bases short and J 7 bases short, with 18 bases between. The germline V gene has CDR1 SGHDT and CDR2 YYEEEE. This CDR3 spans 15 amino acids. CDR3 loop: CASSRITGMGQPQHF. The CDR3 DNA is TGTGCCAGCAGCCGGATTACAGGGATGGGACAGCCCCAGCATTTT.

This chain uses TRBV7-9 with TRBJ2-1; the D gene could be TRBD1 or TRBD2 (5 bases each). Between the trimmed V and J ends, which lost 1 base and 9 bases, there was a span of 13 bases. Germline lookup yields CDR1 SEHNR and CDR2 FQNEAQ (reference sequence). The CDR3 totals 14 residues. The CDR3 loop reads CASSLGGTSGEQFF. CDR3 DNA sequence: TGTGCCAGCAGCTTAGGGGGGACGAGCGGTGAGCAGTTCTTC.

The chain has TRBV28 and TRBJ2-7; no clear D. Germline V gene sequence: CDR1 MDHEN, CDR2 SYDVKM. The CDR3 has 13 residues. V dropped 3 bases and J dropped 7 bases, with 13 bases sitting between them. CDR3 in DNA: TGTGCCAGCAGTTTTGGCGGCTCTGGGGAGCAGTACTTC. Its translation: CASSFGGSGEQYF.

The rearrangement uses TRBV5-1 and TRBJ2-3; D not certain. Between the trimmed V and J ends, which lost 1 base and 2 bases, there was a span of 8 bases. The CDR3 loop spans 14 amino acids. Germline V CDR1 and CDR2: SGHRS, YFSETQ. The CDR3 protein is CASSLWQHTDTQYF. CDR3 DNA sequence: TGCGCCAGCAGCTTGTGGCAGCACACAGATACGCAGTATTTT. The complete variable domain, with remaining parts taken from reference TRBV5-1 and TRBJ2-3, reads KAGVTQTPRYLIKTRGQQVTLSCSPISGHRSVSWYQQTPGQGLQFLFEYFSETQRNKGNFPGRFSGRQFSNSRSEMNVSTLELGDSALYLCASSLWQHTDTQYFGPGTRLTVL.

The CDR3 bases are TGCGCCAGCAGCTTGGCCGACAGCTATCAAAACACCATATATTTT. Protein sequence: CASSLADSYQNTIYF. The V gene is TRBV5-1, the J gene TRBJ1-3; tentative D call: TRBD1 (5 bases). Trimming cost V 0 bases and J 6 bases, with 13 bases left between them. CDR1 and CDR2 from the germline V gene are SGHRS and YFSETQ. The CDR3 covers 15 residues.

The J gene is TRBJ1-1, the V gene TRBV3-1 (or the pseudogene TRBV3-2); no firm D call. Germline CDR1 LGHDT, CDR2 YNNKEL (reference sequence). V lost 3 bases, J lost 1 base, and 12 bases lay in between. The CDR3 length is 15 residues. The CDR3 loop reads CASSHPRRGNTEAFF. The CDR3, as DNA: TGTGCCAGCAGCCATCCTAGGCGGGGGAACACTGAAGCTTTCTTT.

The chain uses TRBV11-2 and TRBJ2-3; 9 bases match TRBD1. The CDR3 loop spans 19 amino acids. The germline CDR1 and CDR2 sequences are SGHAT and FQNNGV. V was pared by 2 bases and J by 4 bases, with 16 bases of the junction left unmatched. The CDR3 sequence is CASSLSGPFTTGGPDTQYF. The CDR3 region has the DNA TGTGCCAGCAGCTTATCTGGGCCATTCACGACAGGGGGTCCAGATACGCAGTATTTT.

This chain joins TRBV11-2 and TRBJ1-2, with TRBD1 matching 8 bases. Germline CDR1 is SGHAT and CDR2 is FQNNGV. The CDR3 covers 14 residues. With 1 base clipped from V and 8 bases from J, the junction kept 6 bases outside the gene matches. The CDR3 DNA follows: TGTGCCAGCAGCTTAGGAAGGGACAGGTCCGGCTACACCTTC. As protein: CASSLGRDRSGYTF.

V gene TRBV7-3 combines with J gene TRBJ2-1, with TRBD2 matching 8 bases. Germline V gene sequence: CDR1 SGHTA, CDR2 FQGTGA. Losses at the gene ends were 0 bases for V and 15 bases for J; bases not matched to a gene: 4. CDR3 length equals 12 residues. CDR3 loop: CASSLTEREWFF. CDR3 in DNA: TGTGCCAGCAGCTTAACAGAGCGGGAGTGGTTCTTC.

The CDR3: CASSQVRGSAKAFF. The CDR3 region has the DNA TGTGCCAGCAGCCAGGTCCGAGGCAGCGCAAAAGCTTTCTTT. This chain uses TRBV3-1 (or the pseudogene TRBV3-2) with TRBJ1-1; D uncertain. Trimming took 3 bases from V and 9 from J, leaving 17 bases between them. CDR1 and CDR2 (germline): LGHDT, YNNKEL (reference sequence). CDR3 size: 14 residues.

The rearrangement uses TRBV11-2 and TRBJ1-2; possible D gene TRBD1, 6 bases. Per germline, CDR1 SGHAT and CDR2 FQNNGV. This CDR3 contains 17 residues. V lost 0 bases to trimming and J lost 4 bases, with 18 bases between them. CDR3 nucleotides: TGTGCCAGCAGCTTAGACTGGGGGCAGGGCGCTAGCTATGGCTACACCTTC. Encoded protein: CASSLDWGQGASYGYTF.

This chain connects TRBV30 to TRBJ2-3, with TRBD2 matching 11 bases. Germline lookup yields CDR1 GTSNPN and CDR2 SVGIG (reference sequence). V gave up 2 bases and J gave up 6 bases; unmatched junction bases: 7. This CDR3 is 15 amino acids long. The DNA of the CDR3 is TGTGCCTGGAGTCGGCTAGCGGGGGGTACGGATACGCAGTATTTT. The encoded protein is CAWSRLAGGTDTQYF.

The chain has TRBV6-6 and TRBJ2-3; TRBD2 matches 14 bases. The CDR3 has 15 residues. Looked up from germline, CDR1 is MNHNY and CDR2 is SVGAGI (reference sequence). J was trimmed by 1 base and V by 6 bases; bases with no gene match: 0. DNA for the CDR3: TGTGCCAGCAGGGGACTAGCGGGGGGCACAGATACGCAGTATTTT. This sequence encodes CASRGLAGGTDTQYF.

CDR3: CASSRSGSSYEQYF. Here the CDR3 DNA reads TGTGCCAGCAGCCGGTCGGGAAGCTCCTACGAGCAGTACTTC. This chain links TRBV9 with TRBJ2-7; D may be TRBD2 (5 bases). Germline V gives CDR1 SGDLS, CDR2 YYNGEE. The CDR3 totals 14 residues. Trimming cost V 4 bases and J 0 bases, with 11 bases left between them.

The chain is built from TRBV5-1 and TRBJ1-6, with D possibly matching TRBD1 (5 bases). Trimming removed 2 bases at V and 7 bases at J, with 10 bases between. CDR3 length: 14 residues. CDR1 SGHRS and CDR2 YFSETQ come from the germline V gene. CDR3 amino acids: CASSFETENSPLHF. The CDR3 DNA reads TGCGCCAGCAGCTTTGAGACAGAAAATTCACCCCTCCACTTT.

The chain is built from TRBV5-6 and TRBJ2-6; D is undetermined. The V end lost 5 bases, the J end lost 4 bases, and 7 bases lay between the germline ends. CDR3 length: 13 amino acids. The germline V gene has CDR1 SGHDT and CDR2 YYEEEE. CDR3 nucleotide sequence: TGTGCCAGCAGTTCGGCGGGGGCCAACGTCCTGACTTTC. This gives the protein CASSSAGANVLTF.

This clone has just a few counts. This chain joins TRBV5-1 and TRBJ1-1; weak D call: TRBD1 (5 bases). Germline loops: CDR1 SGHRS, CDR2 YFSETQ. CDR3 length: 14 amino acids. Trimming removed 4 bases from V and 5 bases from J, with 15 bases in between. The DNA of the CDR3 is TGCGCCAGCAGCGCGGGACCAAGAAGGACTGAAGCTTTCTTT. Protein: CASSAGPRRTEAFF.

Written as DNA, the CDR3 is TGTGCCAGCAGTTATACAGGGACAGAAGCTTTCTTT. Protein sequence: CASSYTGTEAFF. The chain carries TRBV12-3 or TRBV12-4 and TRBJ1-1; the D gene is possibly TRBD1 (6 bases). The CDR3 extends over 12 amino acids. V dropped 4 bases and J dropped 8 bases, with 11 bases sitting between them.

This chain connects TRBV11-2 to TRBJ2-6, with a tentative D call TRBD2 (5 bases). Germline loops: CDR1 SGHAT, CDR2 FQNNGV. This CDR3 spans 16 amino acids. V was pared by 7 bases and J by 0 bases, with 13 bases between. This chain's CDR3 is CASTLRAYSGANVLTF. CDR3 sequence (DNA): TGTGCCAGCACCTTGAGGGCGTACTCTGGGGCCAACGTCCTGACTTTC.

The CDR3 region has the DNA TGTGCCAGTAGTATAGGGGTGACAGATACAATGGATACGCAGTATTTT. Protein sequence: CASSIGVTDTMDTQYF. The V and J genes are TRBV19 and TRBJ2-3; possibly TRBD1 for D (5 bases). This CDR3 comprises 16 residues. Trimming shortened V by 1 base and J by 6 bases, and 17 bases separated the two germline ends. Germline CDR1 and CDR2: LNHDA and SQIVND (reference sequence).

This clone appeared once. The chain joins TRBV3-1 (or the pseudogene TRBV3-2) to TRBJ2-1; 8 bases line up with TRBD2. CDR3 size: 17 residues. CDR1 and CDR2 (germline): LGHDT, YNNKEL (reference sequence). Trimming at V came to 0 bases and at J to 9 bases, leaving 13 bases not matched to a gene. CDR3 coding DNA: TGTGCCAGCAGCCAAGAGGGGCGGGAGGTAGTCCCGGGTGAGCAGTTCTTC. It is translated as CASSQEGREVVPGEQFF.

The chain couples TRBV28 to TRBJ2-3, with TRBD2 identical over 9 bases. The CDR3 length is 14 residues. Trimming cost V 7 bases and J 1 base; bases outside gene matches: 3. Looked up from germline, CDR1 is MDHEN and CDR2 is SYDVKM. The CDR3 DNA follows: TGTGCCAGCATACCTAGCGGGGGCACAGATACGCAGTATTTT. Protein: CASIPSGGTDTQYF.

This clone has just one count. The genes are TRBV28 and TRBJ2-5; TRBD2 matches at 8 bases. The germline V gene has CDR1 MDHEN and CDR2 SYDVKM. The CDR3 covers 16 residues. V shed 2 bases, J shed 5 bases, and the junction held 10 bases outside the gene matches. The CDR3: CASSLSGGGAGETQYF. Here the CDR3 DNA reads TGTGCCAGCAGTTTAAGCGGGGGTGGGGCCGGGGAGACCCAGTACTTC.